This entry lists 25 T cell receptor beta chains sequenced from one sample in a study of tumor-infiltrating lymphocytes in primary liver carcinoma. The investigators made TCR beta cDNA from about 0.45 ug total RNA, using a constant-region primer. Generation of the TCR beta libraries relied on three nested multiplex PCR rounds using slightly modified ARM-PCR. The opening two PCR rounds, about 10 cycles each, paired TRBV1-TRBV30 forward primers with a C-beta reverse primer. From the multiplex PCR reads, TCRdb called clonotypes with MiXCR, one entry per CDR3 protein. The data show approximately 110,000 distinct CDR3 sequences, about 68% seen once. Between roughly 17 and 30 mg of unsorted bulk tissue served as the source from which RNA and DNA were co-extracted. The sample was liver tumor tissue from sampling region 1. Subset defined: tumor region T1, superior pole. The source of these receptors is a woman aged 60-75 years with primary liver carcinoma and hepatitis B virus infection.

Comment on this clonotype: Relative to the germline gene, one junction end is altered; a read error may explain this. The V gene is TRBV20-1, the J gene TRBJ2-3; 10 positions agree with TRBD2. CDR1 and CDR2 (germline): DFQATT, SNEGSKA (reference sequence). CDR3 length: 18 residues. The CDR3: CSVRLPGLAEISTDTQYF. CDR3 DNA sequence: TGCAGTGTTAGACTCCCAGGACTAGCGGAAATTAGCACAGATACGCAGTATTTT.

Worth noting for this clonotype: One junction end disagrees with the germline gene, perhaps due to a read error. The V and J genes are TRBV11-2 and TRBJ2-2; D might be TRBD1 (5 bases). Looked up from germline, CDR1 is SGHAT and CDR2 is FQNNGV. The CDR3 consists of 12 residues. The CDR3 DNA follows: TGTGCCAGCAGCCTCTGGGGCGGAGAGCTGCTTTTT. Translation gives CASSLWGGELLF. The full variable domain, rest sourced from reference TRBV11-2 and TRBJ2-2, is EAGVAQSPRYKIIEKRQSVAFWCNPISGHATLYWYQQILGQGPKLLIQFQNNGVVDDSQLPKDRFSAERLKGVDSTLKIQPAKLEDSAVYLCASSLWGGELLFGEGSRLTVL.

This clonotype was counted between two and nine times. The junction differs from germline at one of its ends, possibly a read error. This chain uses TRBV6-1 with TRBJ1-2, with D maybe TRBD1 (5 bases). The CDR3 extends over 13 amino acids. CDR1 is MNHNS and CDR2 is SASEGT in the germline V gene. CDR3 DNA sequence: TGTGCCAGCAGTCTCAGGGAACACTATTGCTACACCTTC. Encoded protein: CASSLREHYCYTF.

In the case of this clonotype: Being one base from a much bigger clone, this may be a read error. V usage is TRBV5-6 and J usage is TRBJ2-5; TRBD1 aligns across 7 bases. The germline V gene encodes CDR1 SGHDT and CDR2 YYEEEE. The CDR3 is 15 amino acids. The CDR3 DNA reads as TGTGCCAGCAGCCCTACGGGACAGACACAAGAGATCCAGTACTTC. It is translated as CASSPTGQTQEIQYF. The entire variable domain, with the rest obtained from reference TRBV5-6 and TRBJ2-5, is as follows: DAGVTQSPTHLIKTRGQQVTLRCSPKSGHDTVSWYQQALGQGPQFIFQYYEEEERQRGNFPDRFSGHQFPNYSSELNVNALLLGDSALYLCASSPTGQTQEIQYFGPGTRLLVL.

Details on this clonotype: A clone one base away is much larger, so this may be a read error. The genes are TRBV4-2 and TRBJ2-3, with D perhaps being TRBD1 or TRBD2 (6 bases each). Trimming pared 5 bases from V and 6 bases from J, leaving 15 bases between. CDR3 size: 14 residues. Germline CDR1 is LGHNA and CDR2 is YNFKEQ. The CDR3 sequence: CASSGVGGMDTQYF. DNA for the CDR3: TGTGCCAGCAGCGGGGTCGGGGGCATGGATACGCAGTATTTT.

About this clonotype: Compared with germline, one end of the junction differs, possibly owing to a read error. This rearrangement joins TRBV11-3 to TRBJ2-7, with D tentatively TRBD1 or TRBD2 (5 bases each). CDR1 and CDR2 (germline): SGHNT, YENEEA. There are 16 residues in the CDR3. CDR3 in DNA: TGTGACTGCAGCCCGAACCGGGGCTTATCCGATTACGAGCGGTACTTC. Its protein is CDCSPNRGLSDYERYF.

This clonotype was recorded a few times. The junction and the germline gene differ at one end; a read error may be behind it. The chain employs TRBV11-2 and TRBJ2-5, with 10 bases lining up with TRBD2. Looked up from germline, CDR1 is SGHAT and CDR2 is FQNNGV. The CDR3 contains 15 residues. The CDR3 region is CANSLELAGEETQYF. As DNA, the CDR3 is TGTGCCAACAGCCTGGAGCTAGCGGGAGAAGAGACCCAGTACTTC.

A note on this clonotype: This may be a read error: a much more frequent sequence differs by one nucleotide. The V call is TRBV10-2, the J call TRBJ2-5, with TRBD1 matching over 8 bases. CDR1 and CDR2 (germline): WSHSY, SAAADI. V was clipped by 4 bases and J by 5 bases; unmatched bases: 6. This CDR3 is 14 amino acids long. CDR3 protein: CASSAQGASETQYF. DNA for the CDR3: TGCGCCAGCAGTGCCCAGGGGGCCAGTGAGACCCAGTACTTC.

There are many counts of this clonotype. This chain links TRBV4-2 with TRBJ1-6; 9 bases align to TRBD1. Germline loops: CDR1 LGHNA, CDR2 YNFKEQ. The J segment lost 6 bases and the V segment lost 4 bases, leaving 7 bases of the junction unmatched. The length of the CDR3 is 16 residues. The CDR3 spells CASSPSRTGANSPLHF. The CDR3 DNA follows: TGTGCCAGCAGCCCATCCCGGACAGGGGCTAATTCACCCCTCCACTTT.

With respect to this clonotype: One end of the junction is discordant with germline, which a read error may explain. This chain uses TRBV11-2 with TRBJ2-1; 12 bases match TRBD2. This CDR3 is 16 amino acids long. The germline V gene has CDR1 SGHAT and CDR2 FQNNGV. This CDR3 reads CASSLLTSGSSNERFF. The CDR3, as DNA: TGTGCCAGCAGCTTATTGACTAGCGGGAGTTCCAATGAGCGGTTCTTC.

Comment on this clonotype: The junction departs from germline at one end; a sequencing error may be responsible. The V and J genes are TRBV11-3 and TRBJ2-3, with D perhaps matching TRBD1 (5 bases). Germline V gene sequence: CDR1 SGHNT, CDR2 YENEEA. This CDR3 contains 14 residues. The CDR3 nucleotides are TGCGCCAGCAGCACGGACATCAGCACAGATACGCAGTATTTT. Its translation is CASSTDISTDTQYF.

Details on this clonotype: It is likely a read error, because the conserved phenylalanine at the end of the CDR3 is missing. This sequence joins TRBV5-4 and TRBJ2-5, with D uncertain. V gave up 5 bases and J gave up 4 bases, with 18 bases separating them. Germline V gene sequence: CDR1 SGHNT, CDR2 YYREEE (reference sequence). The CDR3 contains 15 residues. CDR3 nucleotide sequence: TGTGCCAGCAGTTTAGAGGCGCGCAGACCAGAGACCCAGTACTCC. Translation: CASSLEARRPETQYS.

This clonotype was picked up many times. This chain links TRBV7-8 with TRBJ2-7, with D perhaps TRBD1 (7 bases). The CDR3 runs 12 residues. The germline V gene encodes CDR1 SGHVS and CDR2 FQNEAQ. Trimming stripped 5 bases from V and 4 bases from J, with 9 bases between. The CDR3 nucleotides read TGTGCCAGCAGCGCGGGACAGTACGAGCAGTACTTC. As protein: CASSAGQYEQYF.

The rearrangement links TRBV4-2 to TRBJ2-3, with a possible D match to TRBD1 (5 bases). Deletions cut 8 bases from V and 2 bases from J, with 17 bases between. Germline lookup yields CDR1 LGHNA and CDR2 YNFKEQ. This CDR3 spans 15 amino acids. CDR3 nucleotide sequence: TGTGCCAGCTCGGAAGGGCAGGGTTACACAGATACGCAGTATTTT. Protein: CASSEGQGYTDTQYF.

This clonotype was counted at least ten times. This chain connects TRBV12-3 or TRBV12-4 to TRBJ1-6; TRBD1 is a possible D gene (5 bases). V dropped 2 bases and J dropped 10 bases, with 12 bases sitting between them. This CDR3 spans 14 amino acids. The DNA for the CDR3 is TGTGCCAGCAGTTTAACAGGCGGGGGGTCACCCCTCCACTTT. Amino acids: CASSLTGGGSPLHF.

Of note for this clonotype: A single base separates this from a much larger clone, so it may be a read error. The V call is TRBV28, the J call TRBJ2-3, with TRBD2 as a possible D gene (6 bases). Germline CDR1 MDHEN, CDR2 SYDVKM. This CDR3 has 16 amino acids. The CDR3 nucleotides are TGTGCCAGAAGTTTTAGAGGAAGCGGGTTCACAGATACGCAGTATTTT. Amino acids: CARSFRGSGFTDTQYF.

Of note for this clonotype: A read error is possible here, since a much larger clone lies one base away. The chain has TRBV5-1 and TRBJ2-6; D possibly matches TRBD1 or TRBD2 (5 bases each). Trimming took off 5 bases at V and 0 bases at J, with 15 bases between the two ends. The CDR3 has 17 residues. The V gene's germline CDR1 is SGHRS and CDR2 YFSETQ. The CDR3 region is CASRGDAFGSGANVLTF. CDR3 sequence (DNA): TGCGCCAGCAGAGGGGACGCTTTCGGCTCTGGGGCCAACGTCCTGACTTTC.

The CDR3: CASSQSYTTETAKNIQYF. CDR3 nucleotides: TGTGCCAGCAGCCAATCCTACACAACGGAGACAGCCAAAAACATTCAGTACTTC. The chain links TRBV4-2 to TRBJ2-4; no reliable D call. Germline V lookup: CDR1 LGHNA, CDR2 YNFKEQ. This CDR3 is 18 amino acids long. V was pared by 2 bases and J by 0 bases, with 17 bases between.

Comment on this clonotype: Because it lacks the conserved phenylalanine or tryptophan at the end, this CDR3 is likely a read error. The chain carries TRBV29-1 and TRBJ2-5, with a possible D match to TRBD2 (5 bases). The CDR3 covers 11 residues. CDR1 and CDR2 from the germline V gene are SQVTM and ANQGSEA. Trimming left V 8 bases short and J 4 bases short, with 11 bases between. This CDR3 is CSTWTGETQYL. DNA for the CDR3: TGCAGCACCTGGACTGGAGAGACCCAGTACTTA.

The chain employs TRBV11-2 and TRBJ2-5; 9 positions agree with TRBD1. Germline trimming cut 5 bases from V and 13 bases from J; bases unmatched to any gene: 14. Germline assignment: CDR1 SGHAT and CDR2 FQNNGV. The CDR3 length is 14 residues. The CDR3 is CASSLDLGTGPGYF. The CDR3, as DNA: TGTGCCAGCAGCCTGGATCTGGGGACAGGGCCTGGGTACTTC.

Comments on this clonotype: Its ends do not fully match the called genes, so a read error is possible. V usage is TRBV11-1 and J usage is TRBJ2-2, with D tentatively TRBD2 (5 bases). Germline CDR1 and CDR2: SGHAT and FQDESV (reference sequence). The CDR3 loop spans 17 amino acids. In nucleotides, the CDR3 is TGTGCGAGCAGCTTAGCGCCAGAGTTCGCGAACACCGGGGAGCTGTTATTT. As protein: CASSLAPEFANTGELLF.

This clonotype was seen at least ten times. The genes are TRBV12-3 or TRBV12-4 and TRBJ2-5; weak D call: TRBD2 (5 bases). The CDR3 has 12 amino acids. V lost 6 bases and J 6 bases, leaving 11 bases between the germline ends. The CDR3 reads CASSPGGQTQYF. DNA of the CDR3: TGTGCCAGCAGCCCAGGAGGACAGACCCAGTACTTC.

Only a few counts were recorded for this clonotype. This sequence may be a read error, since a much larger clone differs from it by one base. J is TRBJ2-7 and V is TRBV6-6; 10 nucleotides line up with TRBD1. The CDR3 contains 16 residues. Germline CDR1 and CDR2: MNHNY and SVGAGI (reference sequence). CDR3 loop: CASSLTTGTGAHEQHF. In nucleotides, the CDR3 is TGTGCCAGCAGCCTCACTACCGGGACAGGGGCCCACGAGCAGCACTTC.

With respect to this clonotype: This may stem from a read error, because a much larger clone lies one nucleotide away. The rearrangement links TRBV6-5 to TRBJ2-5; possibly TRBD2 for D (5 bases). V lost 8 bases, J lost 2 bases, and 15 bases lay in between. Germline CDR1 and CDR2: MNHEY and SVGAGI. This CDR3 has 14 amino acids. The CDR3 is CASRNSETQETQYF. The CDR3 DNA is TGTGCCAGCCGTAATAGCGAGACGCAAGAGACCCAGTACTTC.

This clonotype was detected once. A much larger clone differs by one base, so this may be a read error. The V gene is TRBV6-1, the J gene TRBJ1-6; D gene ambiguous. The V gene lost 4 bases and the J gene lost 9 bases, with 7 bases spanning the gap. The CDR3 loop spans 12 amino acids. Germline CDR1 and CDR2: MNHNS and SASEGT. The CDR3 protein is CASSAGFSPLHF. CDR3 nucleotides: TGTGCCAGCAGTGCGGGATTTTCACCCCTCCACTTT.